This TCR beta chain came from a study of cytomegalovirus exposure and HLA in healthy donors (dated by TCRdb to about 2017). About the study as a whole: In an earlier analysis of 450 to 750 of the donors, approximately 300 Gb of sequence data and about 110 million unique TCR beta sequences from 150 million to 200 million T cells were reported. An early release covering over 500 HLA-typed donors comprised 250 to 350 gigabases of sequencing data and 85 million to 100 million unique TCR sequences. The genetic ancestry cluster associated with self-reported Caucasian donors included about 84% of the approximately 410 genotyped donors. The study aimed to test whether cataloging public T cell receptors could reveal signatures of past pathogen exposure. Using immunosequencing, the study profiled T cell repertoires from about 650 subjects and related those repertoires to cytomegalovirus serostatus. In addition to the first cohort of several hundred subjects, a separate validation cohort of 100 to 150 different subjects was used. To predict cytomegalovirus infection status, the study combined high-throughput TCR immunosequencing, statistical association of individual TCRs with disease status, and machine learning. In a later analysis, previously published TCR beta repertoires from hundreds of donors were re-analyzed and high-resolution HLA genotyping was added so that TCR occurrence patterns could be studied. Rather than using new phenotypic data, the later analysis identified candidate immune exposures from TCR beta sequences and from how often those sequences occurred across donors. An earlier analysis of some 500 of the donors applied high-throughput TCR beta sequencing to assess whether each TCR beta V gene segment acted as functional or pseudogenic. Alongside the repertoire data, information on donor age, sex, ethnicity and CMV serostatus was compiled. Genome-wide SNP genotypes for about 55% of the roughly 670 donors were used in a later genetic analysis, which treated that subset as a discovery cohort. Every discovery cohort repertoire had been produced on one sequencing platform. Both class I and class II loci were covered by HLA typing, at four-digit resolution. The number of donors typed differed by locus, with about 629-640 for A, B, C, DRB1 and DQB1, 522 for DQA1, over 600 for DPA1, and over 400 for DPB1. Because of strong linkage in the cohort, five DR-DQ haplotypes were treated as single units for association and clustering. Among 300 to 450 genotyped donors of the cohort, an average of about 240,000 unique TCR beta nucleotide sequences were sequenced per donor, 15% to 20% of them non-productive. What the work shows at the level of the full study, not this receptor alone: In a later analysis, HLA-associated TCR beta chains showed more clonal expansion and lower generation probabilities than non-associated chains that were equally common. According to a later analysis, TCR association rates differed among HLA loci, with DRB1 alleles showing the most associated TCRs and HLA-C alleles showing the fewest. HLA typing was unavailable for some donors at each locus, so association tests used only the typed subset. The only immune exposure information available for the cohort was CMV serostatus. The classifier was reported to diagnose cytomegalovirus status with high specificity and sensitivity in both the original cohort and the validation cohort. A further reported finding was that TCR beta sequences accurately predicted the HLA-A and HLA-B alleles for most subjects in the first cohort. In an earlier analysis of 587 of the donors, most TCR beta V segments appeared in productive rearrangements about 90% or about 30% of the time, broadly matching IMGT annotations. In the study, about 150 TCR beta chains were listed as associated with cytomegalovirus. According to a later analysis, parvovirus B19, influenza, CMV and Epstein-Barr virus appeared linked to several top co-occurrence clusters. Only TCR beta chains were sequenced in this cohort, and the absence of alpha or paired-chain data limited detectable features. According to a later genetic analysis, donors in an Asian-associated ancestry cluster had fewer N-insertions in productive TCRs than the roughly 670-donor mean. An association between a missense DCLRE1C variant and V-gene and J-gene trimming of TCR beta chains was found in a later genetic analysis and replicated in an independent cohort. Roughly uniform sequencing depth across donors was assumed in presence/absence analyses, although this assumption may not hold. A cluster of highly shared sequence variants was judged likely to represent a technical artifact of the sequencing pipeline. Linkage disequilibrium might explain the correlated functional status among segregating V segments, but an unknown experimental factor could not be ruled out. A later analysis associated about 18,000 TCR beta sequences with specific HLA alleles at a false discovery rate of 0.05. According to the authors, the approach could potentially be generalized to other disease states and immunological phenotypes. Because the 87-base-pair reads could not distinguish some IMGT-functional V segments, including TRBV6-2 and TRBV6-3, those segments were excluded. Because counts were too low, fewer than 20 rarely observed V segments, including chromosome 9 orphons, were excluded from the earlier analysis of a few hundred of the donors. Three of the identified cytomegalovirus-associated TCR beta chains were confirmed in vitro to be specific for cytomegalovirus antigens. Assigning TCR associations to individual alleles was difficult when HLA alleles, especially DR and DQ, strongly co-occurred. Most CMV-associated TCR beta chains appeared to be HLA-restricted in a later analysis, and the HLA associations seemed to be driven largely by CMV exposure. Most TCR sequences were observed very rarely across donors, whereas some public TCRs were present in many individuals.

Receptor amplification or capture employed the immunoSEQ multiplex PCR assay. For the multiplex PCR, a mixture combining 60 forward primers for TCR Vbeta segments and 13 reverse primers for TCR Jbeta segments was used. The CDR3 region of rearranged TCR beta genes was amplified from genomic DNA with a multiplex PCR assay. On the Illumina HiSeq System, the amplified TCR beta libraries were sequenced as 87-base-pair reads. In the authors' own workflow: Across the 500 to 750 repertoires, a later analysis counted around 80 million unique TCR beta chains, 9 million to 14 million of which were shared by at least two donors. Raw reads were error-corrected and collapsed into unique sequences by a nearest-neighbor algorithm in which closely related sequences were merged to remove PCR and sequencing errors. V, D and J gene segments were assigned by aligning CDR3 sequences to IMGT reference sequences. For a sequence to be retained, at least a six-nucleotide match to both a V gene segment and a J gene segment was required. Rearrangements were classified as productive when the CDR3 lacked stop codons and remained in frame with V and J, and all other rearrangements were classified as non-productive. Following IMGT convention, CDR3 was defined as the stretch from the second conserved V-encoded cysteine up to the conserved J-encoded phenylalanine. The earlier analysis of about 620 of the donors excluded sequences that lacked an unambiguous match to a single V gene segment. An earlier analysis of about 590 of the donors classified V segments as functional when productive rearrangements were above 56.7% and as segregating when the standard deviation between donors was above 5%. A statistical classification framework was developed to diagnose cytomegalovirus status using the catalog of TCR beta chain sequences. A later analysis assigned V and J genes by comparing TCR nucleotide sequences with IMGT/GENE-DB human TR gene sequences. The TCRdist pipeline was used in a later analysis to assign CDR3 sequences and most-parsimonious VDJ recombination scenarios. A later analysis defined each TCR beta chain by its CDR3 amino acid sequence plus V-gene family, and excluded reads lacking a unique V-gene family. A later analysis removed several hundred highly shared, low-generation-probability nucleotide sequences to deal with suspected cross-contamination and a sequencing artifact. A later analysis calculated a clonal expansion index for each public chain from normalized within-repertoire ranks of inferred template counts. A later analysis computed generation probabilities with a VDJ recombination model fitted to out-of-frame rearrangements, and checked the results against IGoR. In a later analysis, hypergeometric tests were used to score TCR-TCR, TCR-HLA and TCR-CMV co-occurrence, with a repertoire-size bias correction applied to TCR pairs. A later analysis estimated false discovery rates by permuting HLA or CMV assignments 20 times. In a later analysis, co-occurring TCRs were grouped with DBSCAN, and TCRdist sequence similarity was added when clustering was performed within HLA-allele-positive subsets. Co-occurrence clustering excluded repertoires with fewer than 30,000 or more than 120,000 public chains, plus five with anomalous nucleotide sharing. The immuneACCESS repertoire file appears here via TCRdb, limited to in-frame rearrangements. These files lack a portion of the clones; in checked studies, under half of the deficit traces to unresolved V genes, and the cause of the others is not known. That table supplies the V and J calls and clone size; D and trimming were determined from the DNA. This sample comprises approximately 150,000 clones, roughly 80% of them detected only once. 1% to 1.5% of the sample belongs to the ten largest clones.

In regard to this clone: Its antigen is currently not known. Nothing much larger sits one base from this clone, and base qualities are not available.

Deletion took 0 bases off V and 7 bases off J, with a span of 10 bases between the germline ends. The germline V gene encodes CDR1 SGHDT and CDR2 YYEEEE. Inclusive of the bounding cysteine and phenylalanine, the CDR3 is 14 residues long. CDR3 DNA only is kept here, 42 bases in frame from base 1. In total, roughly 710 healthy bone marrow donors made up the cohort. Cohort members were all nominally healthy when sampled, although unrecorded immune exposures were likely present. The donor was CMV seropositive and was included in the group of 250 to 350 seropositive cohort members. A peripheral blood sample was provided by each donor, and peripheral blood mononuclear cells were used for TCR beta sequencing. The Qiagen DNeasy Blood Extraction Kit was used to extract genomic DNA from the blood cell samples.

The sequenced sample consisted of PBMCs. The receptor comes from a man between 45 and 60 years old in good health and CMV-seropositive. The sequence joins TRBV5-6 to TRBJ1-4; TRBD1 could be the D gene, as 6 bases match. The CDR3 protein is CASSLASGVEKLFF. The DNA is as follows: TGTGCCAGCAGCTTGGCGTCAGGGGTTGAAAAACTGTTTTTT.